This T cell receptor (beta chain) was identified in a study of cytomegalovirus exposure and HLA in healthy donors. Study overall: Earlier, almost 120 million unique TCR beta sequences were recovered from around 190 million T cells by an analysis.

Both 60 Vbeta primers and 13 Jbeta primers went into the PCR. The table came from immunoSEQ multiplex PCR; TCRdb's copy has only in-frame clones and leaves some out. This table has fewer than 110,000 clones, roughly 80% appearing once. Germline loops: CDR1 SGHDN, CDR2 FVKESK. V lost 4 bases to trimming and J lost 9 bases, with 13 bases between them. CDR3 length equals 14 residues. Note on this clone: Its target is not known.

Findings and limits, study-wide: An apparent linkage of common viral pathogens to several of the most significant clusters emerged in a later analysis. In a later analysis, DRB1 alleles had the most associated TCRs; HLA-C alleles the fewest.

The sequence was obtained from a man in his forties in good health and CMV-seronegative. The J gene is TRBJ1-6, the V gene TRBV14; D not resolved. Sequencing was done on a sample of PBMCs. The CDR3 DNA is TGTGCCAGCAGCCGTGGCGGGGAGGGTTCACCCCTCCACTTT. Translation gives CASSRGGEGSPLHF.